Listed here are 23 T cell receptor beta chains from one sample, sequenced in a study of cytomegalovirus exposure and HLA in healthy donors. The PCR made use of 60 Vbeta and 13 Jbeta primers. The assay was immunoSEQ multiplex PCR, and TCRdb's table has in-frame clones only and misses some. The sample lists about 130,000 clones; approximately 61% were seen once. Input material: PBMCs. Receptors originate from a man aged 30 to 45 in good health and CMV-seropositive.

The chain has TRBV7-3 and TRBJ2-7, with 8 bases that match TRBD2. J gave up 6 bases and V 5 bases, and 6 bases lay outside the gene matches. The germline V gene has CDR1 SGHTA and CDR2 FQGTGA. The CDR3 sequence is 13 residues long. The CDR3 loop reads CASSRLANGEQYF. CDR3 nucleotide sequence: TGTGCCAGCAGCCGACTAGCGAACGGCGAGCAGTACTTC.

The genes are TRBV5-1 and TRBJ1-1; possibly TRBD1 for D (5 bases). This CDR3 is built from 15 residues. The V end was cut by 2 bases, the J end by 0 bases, with 11 bases between. Germline V CDR1 and CDR2: SGHRS, YFSETQ. The chain's CDR3 is CASSFDQGMNTEAFF. The CDR3, as DNA: TGCGCCAGCAGCTTCGATCAGGGTATGAACACTGAAGCTTTCTTT.

This rearrangement joins TRBV5-4 to TRBJ2-7, with TRBD2 matching 9 bases. J lost 5 bases, V lost 3 bases, and 6 bases had no gene match. CDR3 length: 14 residues. CDR1 and CDR2 from the germline V gene are SGHNT and YYREEE (reference sequence). The CDR3 protein is CASSSTGTSNEQYF. The DNA for the CDR3 is TGTGCCAGCAGCTCCACCGGGACTAGCAACGAGCAGTACTTC.

This chain joins TRBV7-3 and TRBJ2-3; D not resolved. Germline values: CDR1 SGHTA, CDR2 FQGTGA. There are 14 residues in the CDR3. Trimming removed 2 bases at V and 2 bases at J, with 8 bases between. CDR3 nucleotides: TGTGCCAGCAGCTTAGGGCAGCTCACAGATACGCAGTATTTT. Translating it yields CASSLGQLTDTQYF.

J is TRBJ2-1 and V is TRBV18; 10 bases align to TRBD2. V was pared by 3 bases and J by 4 bases, with 6 bases of the junction left unmatched. This CDR3 region has 16 residues. Germline CDR1 reads KGHSH; CDR2 reads LQKENI. The CDR3 loop is CASSPLAGDLYNEQFF. The CDR3 DNA reads as TGTGCCAGCTCACCCCTAGCGGGGGACCTTTACAATGAGCAGTTCTTC.

The chain employs TRBV4-1 and TRBJ1-5; D is perhaps TRBD1 (5 bases). Trimming removed 4 bases at V and 4 bases at J, with 17 bases between. The germline gives CDR1 MGHRA, CDR2 YSYEKL. This CDR3 region has 16 residues. The CDR3 DNA is TGCGCCAGCAGCCGATTACCGGGACTGGATAATCAGCCCCAGCATTTT. Protein sequence: CASSRLPGLDNQPQHF.

This clone turned up a few times. This rearrangement joins TRBV12-5 to TRBJ2-7, with unresolved D. The CDR3 is 12 residues long. V gave up 3 bases and J gave up 5 bases, with 8 bases separating them. Germline loops: CDR1 LGHNT, CDR2 FRNRAP. CDR3 DNA sequence: TGTGCTAGTGGTTTTCCGGAGAACGAGCAGTACTTC. It translates to CASGFPENEQYF.

The genes are TRBV2 and TRBJ1-2; perhaps TRBD1 as D (6 bases). The ends were cut back, 6 bases at V and 3 bases at J, with 17 bases in the middle. Germline CDR1 SNHLY, CDR2 FYNNEI. The CDR3 has 15 amino acids. This chain's CDR3 is CASRPHMTGDYGYTF. Written as DNA, the CDR3 is TGTGCCAGCAGGCCCCACATGACAGGAGACTATGGCTACACCTTC.

The CDR3 loop is CASSQDSGGNQPQHF. In DNA, the CDR3 is TGTGCCAGCAGCCAAGATTCAGGGGGCAATCAGCCCCAGCATTTT. This chain links TRBV4-2 with TRBJ1-5, with D possibly TRBD1 on 6 matching bases. The CDR3 loop spans 15 amino acids. The V and J ends lost 0 bases and 2 bases respectively, with 8 bases between them. Germline V gene sequence: CDR1 LGHNA, CDR2 YNFKEQ.

The chain couples TRBV10-3 to TRBJ2-7; TRBD2 agrees at 11 bases. Germline V gene sequence: CDR1 ENHRY, CDR2 SYGVKD. Trimming cost V 10 bases and J 7 bases; bases outside gene matches: 6. The CDR3 spans 12 residues. The CDR3: CATVAGGEEQYF. The CDR3 DNA reads TGTGCCACAGTAGCGGGAGGGGAGGAGCAGTACTTC.

The V and J genes are TRBV27 and TRBJ2-5; no clear D gene. V lost 2 bases to trimming and J lost 4 bases, with 8 bases between them. The CDR3 has 13 amino acids. Germline V lookup: CDR1 MNHEY, CDR2 SMNVEV (reference sequence). As DNA, the CDR3 is TGTGCCAGCAGTTTAATCTTCGGAGAGACCCAGTACTTC. It encodes CASSLIFGETQYF.

The CDR3 loop reads CASSVKPGLAGGRYQETQYF. The CDR3 DNA is TGTGCCAGCAGCGTGAAACCGGGACTAGCGGGAGGGCGGTACCAAGAGACCCAGTACTTC. The genes are TRBV9 and TRBJ2-5; 16 positions match TRBD2. The CDR3 spans 20 residues. Germline V lookup: CDR1 SGDLS, CDR2 YYNGEE. V gave up 2 bases and J gave up 0 bases; unmatched junction bases: 10.

The V call is TRBV5-1, the J call TRBJ1-1, with TRBD1 as a possible D gene (5 bases). With 4 bases removed from V and 0 bases from J, the gap between germline ends came to 16 bases. The CDR3 is made up of 16 amino acids. Germline V gene lookup returns CDR1 SGHRS and CDR2 YFSETQ. CDR3 DNA: TGCGCCAGCAGCGAGTTGGTGGGGGGGATGAACACTGAAGCTTTCTTT. Protein product: CASSELVGGMNTEAFF.

The V gene is TRBV7-3, the J gene TRBJ2-3; the match to TRBD2 covers 11 bases. The V gene's germline CDR1 is SGHTA and CDR2 FQGTGA. The CDR3 contains 16 residues. The trim removed 5 bases at V and 8 bases at J, leaving 12 bases unmatched. CDR3 DNA: TGTGCCAGCAGCCCGAGACTAGCGGGGCGGGGGGGTACGCAGTATTTT. It yields the protein CASSPRLAGRGGTQYF.

V and J are TRBV18 and TRBJ1-5; 7 bases line up with TRBD1. The CDR3 extends over 14 amino acids. V lost 3 bases, J lost 7 bases, and 6 bases stayed unmatched. Germline lookup yields CDR1 KGHSH and CDR2 LQKENI. DNA for the CDR3: TGTGCCAGCTCACCCCTGACAGGGTCCCAGCCCCAGCATTTT. Translated: CASSPLTGSQPQHF.

This clone occurred once. The gene calls are TRBV6-6 and TRBJ1-2, with D tentatively TRBD1 (5 bases). Germline-derived CDR1 and CDR2 are MNHNY and SVGAGI (reference sequence). V gave up 2 bases and J gave up 3 bases, with 16 bases separating them. CDR3 size: 16 residues. CDR3 region: CASSYPPTAAYYGYTF. As DNA, the CDR3 is TGTGCCAGCAGTTACCCCCCGACAGCAGCCTACTATGGCTACACCTTC.

The V and J genes are TRBV2 and TRBJ2-1, with 7 bases lining up with TRBD2. Per germline, CDR1 SNHLY and CDR2 FYNNEI. The CDR3 loop spans 10 amino acids. J lost 8 bases, V lost 11 bases, and 3 bases had no gene match. Here the CDR3 reads CAHGGYEQFF. The DNA of the CDR3 is TGTGCCCACGGGGGGTATGAGCAGTTCTTC.

The chain joins TRBV7-2 to TRBJ2-7; TRBD2 might be the D (5 bases). Germline lookup yields CDR1 SGHTA and CDR2 FQGNSA. Trimming cost V 1 base and J 0 bases, with 10 bases left between them. This CDR3 comprises 15 residues. CDR3 protein: CASSLVAGYSYEQYF. The CDR3 DNA sequence: TGTGCCAGCAGCTTAGTGGCGGGCTACTCCTACGAGCAGTACTTC.

V is TRBV7-8 and J is TRBJ2-1; D gene uncertain. CDR1 and CDR2 (germline): SGHVS, FQNEAQ. This CDR3 is built from 12 residues. V was shortened by 1 base and J by 8 bases, with 6 bases between the two germline ends. The CDR3 here is CASSLVSDEQFF. The CDR3, as DNA: TGTGCCAGCAGCTTAGTAAGCGATGAGCAGTTCTTC.

The chain couples TRBV6-5 to TRBJ2-3; D gene uncertain. The CDR3 runs 13 residues. V lost 6 bases, J lost 2 bases, and 9 bases lay in between. The germline CDR1 and CDR2 sequences are MNHEY and SVGAGI. CDR3 in DNA: TGTGCCAGCAGGGGCCCGTCCACAGATACGCAGTATTTT. Amino acid sequence: CASRGPSTDTQYF.

The gene calls are TRBV12-5 and TRBJ2-7; 8 nucleotides agree with TRBD2. V shed 1 base, J shed 3 bases, and the junction held 14 bases outside the gene matches. In germline, CDR1 is LGHNT, CDR2 FRNRAP. The CDR3 covers 18 residues. For the CDR3, the DNA is TGTGCTAGTGGTTTGGACGAGGGGCACGGGAGGGCCCTCTACGAGCAGTACTTC. Its protein product is CASGLDEGHGRALYEQYF.

This clone was found once. The chain joins TRBV10-3 to TRBJ1-5; maybe TRBD1 (6 bases). The CDR3 loop spans 13 amino acids. V lost 7 bases and J lost 6, with 13 bases in between. Germline loops: CDR1 ENHRY, CDR2 SYGVKD. CDR3 coding DNA: TGTGCCATCACATCAGGGGTTTCTCAGCCCCAGCATTTT. Protein sequence: CAITSGVSQPQHF.

The rearrangement links TRBV7-8 to TRBJ1-1; D might be TRBD1 (6 bases). Trimming stripped 0 bases from V and 9 bases from J, with 17 bases between. Germline CDR1 is SGHVS and CDR2 is FQNEAQ. The length of the CDR3 is 15 residues. The CDR3 region is CASSLAGGQLVQAFF. The CDR3 DNA follows: TGTGCCAGCAGCTTAGCAGGAGGACAGCTCGTTCAAGCTTTCTTT.